The 30 T cell receptor beta chains listed next were all sequenced from one sample in a study of shared clonotypes between healthy human individuals (dated by TCRdb to 2018 to 2021). The library was obtained by the immunoSEQ multiplex PCR assay. The immuneACCESS repertoire file appears here via TCRdb, limited to in-frame rearrangements. These files lack a portion of the clones; in checked studies, under half of the deficit traces to unresolved V genes, and the cause of the others is not known. The sample table records under 1,900,000 clones; approximately 98.5% of these occur just once. Roughly 0.36% of the sample is in the top ten clones. Sequencing used naive CD4+ T cells sorted from blood. This sample's cell subset or site label indicates: CD45RA+ positively selected. The source of these receptors is a man aged 25 to 40 in good health.

The chain is built from TRBV28 and TRBJ2-2; TRBD2 is a possible D gene (6 bases). The ends were cut back, 6 bases at V and 10 bases at J, with 12 bases in the middle. The CDR3 runs 12 residues. Germline V gene sequence: CDR1 MDHEN, CDR2 SYDVKM. This chain's CDR3 is CASSTTSQELFF. CDR3 nucleotides: TGTGCCAGCAGCACCACTAGCCAGGAGCTGTTTTTT.

This chain connects TRBV7-3 to TRBJ2-1; 9 bases align to TRBD2. CDR1 is SGHTA, CDR2 FQGTGA, per germline. Trimming at V came to 3 bases and at J to 6 bases, leaving 9 bases not matched to a gene. The CDR3 is made up of 16 amino acids. The CDR3 loop reads CASSLTSGQPPNEQFF. CDR3 sequence (DNA): TGTGCCAGCAGCTTGACTAGCGGTCAACCACCCAATGAGCAGTTCTTC.

V usage is TRBV7-9 and J usage is TRBJ2-7, with a tentative D call TRBD1 (5 bases). Trimming removed 1 base from V and 6 bases from J, with 10 bases in between. Per the germline V gene, CDR1 is SEHNR and CDR2 is FQNEAQ (reference sequence). CDR3 length equals 13 residues. Written as DNA, the CDR3 is TGTGCCAGCAGCTTAGGACAGTGGGCCGAGCAGTACTTC. Protein product: CASSLGQWAEQYF.

This sequence joins TRBV7-9 and TRBJ2-1; 10 bases line up with TRBD2. The CDR3 length is 13 residues. With 7 bases clipped from V and 8 bases from J, the junction kept 5 bases outside the gene matches. Germline V gene sequence: CDR1 SEHNR, CDR2 FQNEAQ (reference sequence). CDR3 sequence: CASTLAGVDEQFF. CDR3 nucleotides: TGTGCCAGCACTCTAGCGGGAGTCGATGAGCAGTTCTTC.

V gene TRBV5-5 combines with J gene TRBJ2-6; 9 bases map to TRBD2. V shed 5 bases and J 0 bases; nucleotides not matched to a gene: 6. Germline V gives CDR1 SGHKS, CDR2 YYEKEE (reference sequence). CDR3 length equals 17 residues. The CDR3 nucleotides are TGTGCCAGCAGTTCGACTAGCGGAACCTCTGGGGCCAACGTCCTGACTTTC. Protein: CASSSTSGTSGANVLTF. The full variable domain, its missing parts supplied by reference TRBV5-5 and TRBJ2-6, is DAGVTQSPTHLIKTRGQQVTLRCSPISGHKSVSWYQQVLGQGPQFIFQYYEKEERGRGNFPDRFSARQFPNYSSELNVNALLLGDSALYLCASSSTSGTSGANVLTFGAGSRLTVL.

Worth noting for this clone: The same CDR3 also results from other DNA sequences found in this sample. The V and J genes are TRBV6-1 and TRBJ2-1, with D possibly TRBD1 on 5 matching bases. Trimming removed 2 bases at V and 12 bases at J, with 8 bases between. This CDR3 is built from 11 residues. Germline CDR1 reads MNHNS; CDR2 reads SASEGT. CDR3 in DNA: TGTGCCAGCAGTGAAAGGCAGGGGCAGTTCTTC. This codes for CASSERQGQFF.

The chain uses TRBV27 and TRBJ2-1; TRBD2 aligns across 7 bases. Germline assignment: CDR1 MNHEY and CDR2 SMNVEV (reference sequence). The CDR3 sequence is 15 residues long. Trimming cost V 6 bases and J 3 bases; bases outside gene matches: 8. The CDR3 loop reads CASRALRESYNEQFF. The CDR3 region has the DNA TGTGCCAGCAGGGCATTGCGGGAGAGCTACAATGAGCAGTTCTTC.

A single count supports this clone. CDR3 bases: TGTGCCAGCAGTCCCAGGGACAGAAGCAATCAGCCCCAGCATTTT. It specifies CASSPRDRSNQPQHF. V and J are TRBV4-2 and TRBJ1-5; TRBD1 agrees at 7 bases. The CDR3 has 15 amino acids. The germline gives CDR1 LGHNA, CDR2 YNFKEQ. V shed 6 bases and J 1 base; nucleotides not matched to a gene: 6.

The chain combines TRBV27 with TRBJ2-7; unclear D gene. The V end was cut by 2 bases, the J end by 6 bases, with 11 bases between. The CDR3 covers 13 residues. Germline values: CDR1 MNHEY, CDR2 SMNVEV (reference sequence). CDR3 in DNA: TGTGCCAGCAGTTTACTGCAGTACGGCGAGCAGTACTTC. This translates into CASSLLQYGEQYF.

The chain combines TRBV18 with TRBJ2-5, with a weak D call TRBD2 (5 bases). This CDR3 is built from 15 residues. Looked up from germline, CDR1 is KGHSH and CDR2 is LQKENI. V dropped 4 bases and J dropped 7 bases, with 19 bases sitting between them. The CDR3 spells CASSLVPGERGTQYF. DNA for the CDR3: TGTGCCAGCTCACTGGTACCAGGCGAACGGGGGACCCAGTACTTC.

This chain uses TRBV25-1 with TRBJ1-1, with 10 bases aligning to TRBD1. Germline trimming cut 4 bases from V and 5 bases from J; bases unmatched to any gene: 1. The germline V gene encodes CDR1 MGHDK and CDR2 SYGVNS. The CDR3 sequence is 13 residues long. CDR3 sequence reads: CASSGQGATEAFF. The CDR3 DNA sequence: TGTGCCAGCAGTGGACAGGGGGCGACTGAAGCTTTCTTT.

V gene TRBV29-1 combines with J gene TRBJ2-1, with a tentative D call TRBD2 (6 bases). V was cut by 7 bases and J by 7 bases, with 11 bases left in between. This CDR3 contains 11 residues. Germline CDR1 and CDR2: SQVTM and ANQGSEA. The CDR3 region is CSAASGNEQFF. The CDR3 DNA is TGCAGCGCTGCCAGCGGGAATGAGCAGTTCTTC.

CDR3 DNA sequence: TGTGCCAGTAGTAACGGGACTAGGTGGTTCTTC. It specifies CASSNGTRWFF. The chain links TRBV19 to TRBJ2-1, with TRBD2 identical over 8 bases. V shed 4 bases and J 15 bases; nucleotides not matched to a gene: 5. The CDR3 runs 11 residues. Germline V gene data show CDR1 as LNHDA and CDR2 as SQIVND (reference sequence).

V gene TRBV7-2 combines with J gene TRBJ2-2; D unresolved. The CDR3 is made up of 13 amino acids. CDR1 and CDR2 (germline): SGHTA, FQGNSA. Trimming removed 4 bases from V and 4 bases from J, with 7 bases in between. CDR3 coding DNA: TGTGCCAGCAGCTCCTTGGGCACCGGGGAGCTGTTTTTT. Protein: CASSSLGTGELFF.

V usage is TRBV4-3 and J usage is TRBJ1-2; no definite D call. CDR1 is LGHNA, CDR2 YSLEER, per germline. The CDR3 loop spans 15 amino acids. With 4 bases removed from V and 5 bases from J, the gap between germline ends came to 17 bases. The CDR3 nucleotides read TGCGCCAGCAGCCGACGGACGGAGATCGATTATGGCTACACCTTC. It yields the protein CASSRRTEIDYGYTF.

This sequence joins TRBV7-8 and TRBJ2-7; 9 positions agree with TRBD1. The V segment lost 6 bases and the J segment 3 bases; nucleotides outside the gene matches: 12. Germline CDR1 SGHVS, CDR2 FQNEAQ. The CDR3 loop spans 16 amino acids. CDR3 sequence: CASSLTRDRVIYEQYF. CDR3 nucleotide sequence: TGTGCCAGCAGTCTTACGCGGGACAGGGTAATCTACGAGCAGTACTTC.

The chain couples TRBV5-6 to TRBJ2-7; maybe TRBD1 (7 bases). The V gene lost 4 bases and the J gene lost 6 bases, with 20 bases spanning the gap. Germline CDR1 SGHDT, CDR2 YYEEEE. CDR3 size: 15 residues. CDR3 residues: CASSPGGTARSEQYF. CDR3 bases: TGTGCCAGCAGCCCTGGGGGGACAGCTCGTTCCGAGCAGTACTTC.

The chain couples TRBV10-3 to TRBJ1-3; 7 bases map to TRBD1. Germline V gene lookup returns CDR1 ENHRY and CDR2 SYGVKD. V was clipped by 7 bases and J by 4 bases; unmatched bases: 7. The CDR3 is 14 amino acids. In nucleotides, the CDR3 is TGTGCCATCAAGAACAGGGGATCCGGAAACACCATATATTTT. Translated, it gives CAIKNRGSGNTIYF.

The genes are TRBV5-4 and TRBJ2-1, with 10 nucleotides matching TRBD2. There are 16 residues in the CDR3. The germline V gene has CDR1 SGHNT and CDR2 YYREEE (reference sequence). After removal of 0 bases from V and 6 bases from J, the junction contained 6 bases not matched to a gene. This CDR3 reads CASSLVAGGLGNEQFF. Here the CDR3 DNA reads TGTGCCAGCAGCTTGGTAGCGGGAGGCCTTGGCAATGAGCAGTTCTTC.

The chain combines TRBV19 with TRBJ2-7, with 12 bases lining up with TRBD2. J lost 2 bases, V lost 6 bases, and 5 bases had no gene match. This CDR3 has 15 residues. The germline CDR1 and CDR2 sequences are LNHDA and SQIVND (reference sequence). CDR3 in DNA: TGTGCCAGTAGGGAACTAGCGGGAGGCCCCTACGAGCAGTACTTC. Protein: CASRELAGGPYEQYF.

The genes are TRBV7-8 and TRBJ2-5; D is perhaps TRBD2 (6 bases). In germline, CDR1 is SGHVS, CDR2 FQNEAQ. V gave up 2 bases and J gave up 4 bases, with 14 bases separating them. The CDR3 length is 15 residues. The CDR3 loop reads CASSLLPGLGETQYF. The CDR3 DNA reads as TGTGCCAGCAGCTTACTTCCGGGACTGGGAGAGACCCAGTACTTC.

The chain uses TRBV5-4 and TRBJ2-7; TRBD1 matches at 7 bases. This CDR3 comprises 18 residues. Germline assignment: CDR1 SGHNT and CDR2 YYREEE (reference sequence). The V segment lost 1 base and the J segment 4 bases; nucleotides outside the gene matches: 17. CDR3 sequence (DNA): TGTGCCAGCAGCTTGTCCCATCGTCTTCCGGGACAGAGTTACGAGCAGTACTTC. Translation gives CASSLSHRLPGQSYEQYF.

This sequence joins TRBV27 and TRBJ1-1, with unresolved D. CDR3 length: 12 residues. Germline V lookup: CDR1 MNHEY, CDR2 SMNVEV (reference sequence). V lost 8 bases and J lost 7, with 14 bases in between. The CDR3 nucleotides read TGTGCCAGCTTCCCATGGGGTGGTGAAGCTTTCTTT. This codes for CASFPWGGEAFF.

This chain links TRBV2 with TRBJ1-4; 9 bases fit TRBD1. Germline assignment: CDR1 SNHLY and CDR2 FYNNEI. V was clipped by 6 bases and J by 8 bases; unmatched bases: 7. The CDR3 loop spans 14 amino acids. The CDR3 nucleotides read TGTGCCAGCAGACAGACAGGGGGTGGGGAAAAACTGTTTTTT. This encodes CASRQTGGGEKLFF.

The V call is TRBV7-9, the J call TRBJ1-5; D gene ambiguous. This CDR3 spans 14 amino acids. CDR1 is SEHNR and CDR2 is FQNEAQ in the germline V gene (reference sequence). V was trimmed by 5 bases and J by 4 bases, leaving 12 bases between them. The CDR3 sequence: CASSQKGGNQPQHF. The DNA for the CDR3 is TGTGCCAGCAGCCAGAAGGGCGGGAATCAGCCCCAGCATTTT.

As regards this clone: This same CDR3 is encoded by further DNA sequences in the sample. The CDR3 sequence: CASSQQGETQYF. In DNA, the CDR3 is TGTGCCAGCAGTCAACAGGGTGAGACCCAGTACTTC. V and J are TRBV6-1 and TRBJ2-5; D is perhaps TRBD1 (6 bases). Germline V gives CDR1 MNHNS, CDR2 SASEGT. With 5 bases removed from V and 5 bases from J, the gap between germline ends came to 9 bases. This CDR3 is built from 12 residues.

In the case of this clone: Other DNA sequences in the same sample also yield this CDR3. CDR3 amino acids: CSVANNEQFF. The DNA of the CDR3 is TGCAGCGTTGCCAACAATGAGCAGTTCTTC. The chain carries TRBV29-1 and TRBJ2-1; unclear D gene. Germline lookup yields CDR1 SQVTM and CDR2 ANQGSEA. V lost 4 bases and J 5 bases, leaving 3 bases between the germline ends. This CDR3 has 10 amino acids.

The V call is TRBV5-1, the J call TRBJ1-1, with D perhaps TRBD1 (6 bases). Germline V lookup: CDR1 SGHRS, CDR2 YFSETQ. The germline V and J ends were trimmed by 3 bases and 3 bases, with 15 bases remaining between them. The CDR3 runs 15 residues. The CDR3 coding sequence is TGCGCCAGCAGCTACACAGGGAAAAGGGACACTGAAGCTTTCTTT. Protein sequence: CASSYTGKRDTEAFF.

The rearrangement links TRBV10-1 to TRBJ2-1, with 7 bases lining up with TRBD2. Germline assignment: CDR1 WNHNN and CDR2 SYGVQD (reference sequence). V was pared by 2 bases and J by 5 bases, with 9 bases of the junction left unmatched. This CDR3 spans 16 amino acids. The CDR3 DNA reads as TGCGCCAGCAGTGAGGCAGGACTAGTTCCTAACAATGAGCAGTTCTTC. Translation: CASSEAGLVPNNEQFF.

The V gene is TRBV9, the J gene TRBJ2-6; the D gene is possibly TRBD1 (6 bases). The CDR3 covers 19 residues. V was pared by 4 bases and J by 1 base, with 21 bases between. Germline assignment: CDR1 SGDLS and CDR2 YYNGEE. The DNA of the CDR3 is TGTGCCAGCAGCCACTTTCGTGGGCCCAGGGGATCTGGGGCCAACGTCCTGACTTTC. It codes for CASSHFRGPRGSGANVLTF.